This T cell receptor beta chain came from a study of shared clonotypes between healthy human individuals. Study-wide results and limits: Some naive CD4 clonotypes, 4% to 6%, turned up in common across several donors.

Trimming removed 4 bases from V and 6 bases from J; junction bases left unmatched: 11. The CDR3 loop spans 17 amino acids. Germline V CDR1 and CDR2: LGHNA, YNFKEQ. As handled by the study authors: Quality scores were absent from the junction-only immunoSEQ sequences, so filtering differed. The data were produced by immunoSEQ multiplex PCR, yet TCRdb's version contains in-frame clones alone and is incomplete. The DNA was the basis for D and trimming; V, J and clone size are from that table. Of about 1.1 million clones detected, around three quarters appear once; the ten largest clones hold around 0.6%. As to this clone: Its antigen is not identified.

The receptor was derived from a man younger than 35 in good health. Some clones in this sample may be carry-over from other donors' samples. This chain joins TRBV4-2 and TRBJ2-1; TRBD2 matches at 11 bases. Sequenced input: memory CD4+ T cells from PBMCs. Stated subset: CD45RA-negative fraction. CDR3 in amino acids: CASSPPVQGLAANEQFF. DNA for the CDR3: TGTGCCAGCAGCCCGCCAGTTCAGGGACTAGCGGCCAATGAGCAGTTCTTC.